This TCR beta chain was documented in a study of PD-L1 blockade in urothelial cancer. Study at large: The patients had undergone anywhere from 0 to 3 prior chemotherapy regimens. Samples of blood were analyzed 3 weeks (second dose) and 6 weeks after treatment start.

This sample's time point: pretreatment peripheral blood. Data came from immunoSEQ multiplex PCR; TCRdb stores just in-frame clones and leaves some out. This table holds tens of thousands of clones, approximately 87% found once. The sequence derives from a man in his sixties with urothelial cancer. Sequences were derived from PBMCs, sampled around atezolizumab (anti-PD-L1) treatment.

DNA for the CDR3: TGTGCCAGCAGCTTGGTGGGCCCTGGAAACACCATATATTTT. Protein sequence: CASSLVGPGNTIYF. V and J are TRBV5-4 and TRBJ1-3; D remains unclear. The CDR3 runs to 14 residues. Germline values: CDR1 SGHNT, CDR2 YYREEE (reference sequence). V lost 0 bases, J lost 2 bases, and 6 bases lay in between. Combining the CDR3 with reference TRBV5-4 and TRBJ1-3 gives the whole variable domain ETGVTQSPTHLIKTRGQQVTLRCSSQSGHNTVSWYQQALGQGPQFIFQYYREEENGRGNFPPRFSGLQFPNYSSELNVNALELDDSALYLCASSLVGPGNTIYFGEGSWLTVV.